The subject of this entry is one T cell receptor (beta chain). The data were produced by immunoSEQ multiplex PCR, yet TCRdb's version contains in-frame clones alone and is incomplete. The sample yields 20,000 to 25,000 clones, approximately 73% seen once. Germline V gene data show CDR1 as SGHRS and CDR2 as YFSETQ. Germline trimming cut 0 bases from V and 3 bases from J; bases unmatched to any gene: 1. This CDR3 contains 15 residues. The sample comes from a study of ipilimumab plus nivolumab after autologous stem cell transplantation. The TCR originated in a male donor with diffuse large B-cell lymphoma. The sample in question was PBMCs, obtained in a trial of ipilimumab plus nivolumab as post-transplant consolidation. The rearrangement joins TRBV5-1 to TRBJ2-5, with 11 bases aligning to TRBD2. DNA of the CDR3: TGCGCCAGCAGCTTGGTACTAGCGGGAGAAGAGACCCAGTACTTC. Amino acid sequence: CASSLVLAGEETQYF.